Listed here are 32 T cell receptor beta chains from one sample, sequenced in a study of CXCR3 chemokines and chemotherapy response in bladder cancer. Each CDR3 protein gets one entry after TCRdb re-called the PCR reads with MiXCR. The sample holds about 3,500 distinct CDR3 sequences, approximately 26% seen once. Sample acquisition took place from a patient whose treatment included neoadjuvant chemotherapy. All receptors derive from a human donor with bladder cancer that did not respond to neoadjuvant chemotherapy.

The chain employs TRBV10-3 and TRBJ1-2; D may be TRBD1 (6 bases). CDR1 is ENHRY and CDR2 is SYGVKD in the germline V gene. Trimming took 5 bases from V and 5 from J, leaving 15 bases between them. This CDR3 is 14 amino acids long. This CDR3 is CAISQSGGAYGYTF. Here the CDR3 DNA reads TGTGCCATCAGTCAAAGCGGGGGGGCGTATGGCTACACCTTC.

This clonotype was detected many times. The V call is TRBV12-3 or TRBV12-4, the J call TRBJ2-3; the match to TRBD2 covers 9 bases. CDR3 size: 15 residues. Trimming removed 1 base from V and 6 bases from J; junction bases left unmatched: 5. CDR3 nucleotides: TGTGCCAGCAGTTTAGATGGCGGGGGGGTGGATACGCAGTATTTT. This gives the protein CASSLDGGGVDTQYF.

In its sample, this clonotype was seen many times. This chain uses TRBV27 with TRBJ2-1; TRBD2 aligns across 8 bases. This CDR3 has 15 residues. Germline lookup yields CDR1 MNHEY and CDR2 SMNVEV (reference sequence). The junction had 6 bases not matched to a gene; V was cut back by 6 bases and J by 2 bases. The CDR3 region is CASSRGGNTYNEQFF. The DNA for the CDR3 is TGTGCCAGCAGCCGGGGGGGAAACACCTACAATGAGCAGTTCTTC.

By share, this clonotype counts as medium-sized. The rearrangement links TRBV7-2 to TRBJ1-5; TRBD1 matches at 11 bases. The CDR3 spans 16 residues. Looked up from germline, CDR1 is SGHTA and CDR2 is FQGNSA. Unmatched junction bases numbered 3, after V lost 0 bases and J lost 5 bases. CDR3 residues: CASSLALDRGHQPQHF. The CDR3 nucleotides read TGTGCCAGCAGCTTAGCTCTGGACAGGGGGCATCAGCCCCAGCATTTT.

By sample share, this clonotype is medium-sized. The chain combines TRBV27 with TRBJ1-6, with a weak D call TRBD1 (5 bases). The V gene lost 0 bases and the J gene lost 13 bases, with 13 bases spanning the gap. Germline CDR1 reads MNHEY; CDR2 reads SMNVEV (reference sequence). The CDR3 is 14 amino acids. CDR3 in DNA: TGTGCCAGCAGTTTATCCGGCGTGGGGGATCCCCTCCACTTT. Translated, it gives CASSLSGVGDPLHF.

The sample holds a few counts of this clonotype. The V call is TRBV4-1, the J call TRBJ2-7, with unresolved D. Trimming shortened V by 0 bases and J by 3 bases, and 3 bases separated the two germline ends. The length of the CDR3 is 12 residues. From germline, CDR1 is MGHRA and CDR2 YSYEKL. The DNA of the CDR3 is TGCGCCAGCAGCCAAGACAGCTACGAGCAGTACTTC. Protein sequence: CASSQDSYEQYF.

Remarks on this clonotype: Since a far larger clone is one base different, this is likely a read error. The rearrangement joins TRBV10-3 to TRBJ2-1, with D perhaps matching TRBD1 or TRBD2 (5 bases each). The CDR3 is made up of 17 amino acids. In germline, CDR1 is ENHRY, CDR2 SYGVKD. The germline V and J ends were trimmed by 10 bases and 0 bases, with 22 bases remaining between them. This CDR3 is CATSLMLRESSYNEQFF. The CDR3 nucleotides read TGTGCCACCAGCCTTATGCTCAGGGAGTCCTCCTACAATGAGCAGTTCTTC.

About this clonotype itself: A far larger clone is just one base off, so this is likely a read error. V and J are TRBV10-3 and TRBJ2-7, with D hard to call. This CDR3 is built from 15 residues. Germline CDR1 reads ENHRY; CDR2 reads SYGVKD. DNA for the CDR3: TGTGACAGCAGTGGCTTCCAGATGAACTCCTACGAGCAGTACTTC. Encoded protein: CDSSGFQMNSYEQYF.

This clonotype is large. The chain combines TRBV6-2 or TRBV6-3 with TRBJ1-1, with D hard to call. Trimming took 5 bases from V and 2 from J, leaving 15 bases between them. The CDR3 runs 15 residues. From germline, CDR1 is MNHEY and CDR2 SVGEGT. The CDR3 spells CASSLPRSPNTEAFF. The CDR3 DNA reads TGTGCCAGCAGTCTCCCGAGGAGTCCAAACACTGAAGCTTTCTTT.

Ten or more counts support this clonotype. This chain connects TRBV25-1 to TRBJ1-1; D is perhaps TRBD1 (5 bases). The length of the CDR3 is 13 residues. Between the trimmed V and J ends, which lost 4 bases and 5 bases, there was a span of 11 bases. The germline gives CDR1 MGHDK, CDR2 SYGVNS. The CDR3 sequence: CASSAWGGTEAFF. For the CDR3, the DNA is TGTGCCAGCAGTGCCTGGGGCGGTACTGAAGCTTTCTTT. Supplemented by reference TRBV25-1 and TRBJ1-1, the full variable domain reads EADIYQTPRYLVIGTGKKITLECSQTMGHDKMYWYQQDPGMELHLIHYSYGVNSTEKGDLSSESTVSRIRTEHFPLTLESARPSHTSQYLCASSAWGGTEAFFGQGTRLTVV.

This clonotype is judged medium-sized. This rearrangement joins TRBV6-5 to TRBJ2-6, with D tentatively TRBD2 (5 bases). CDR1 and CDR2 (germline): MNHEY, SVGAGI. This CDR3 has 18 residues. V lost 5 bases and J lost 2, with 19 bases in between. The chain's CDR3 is CASSPLGEGRPGANVLTF. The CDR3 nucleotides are TGTGCCAGCAGTCCCTTGGGAGAGGGAAGACCTGGGGCCAACGTCCTGACTTTC.

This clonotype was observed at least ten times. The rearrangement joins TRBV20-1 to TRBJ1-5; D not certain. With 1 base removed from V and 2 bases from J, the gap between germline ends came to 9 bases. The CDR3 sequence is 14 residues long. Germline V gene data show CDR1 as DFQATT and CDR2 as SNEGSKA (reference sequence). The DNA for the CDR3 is TGCAGTGCTAGAGTTGGGGTTGGCAATCAGCCCCAGCATTTT. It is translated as CSARVGVGNQPQHF.

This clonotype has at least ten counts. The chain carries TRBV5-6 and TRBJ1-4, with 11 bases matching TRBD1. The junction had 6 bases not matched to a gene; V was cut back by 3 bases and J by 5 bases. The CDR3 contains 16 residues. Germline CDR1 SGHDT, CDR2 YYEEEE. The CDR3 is CASSWTGGAANEKLFF. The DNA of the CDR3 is TGTGCCAGCAGCTGGACAGGGGGCGCGGCGAATGAAAAACTGTTTTTT.

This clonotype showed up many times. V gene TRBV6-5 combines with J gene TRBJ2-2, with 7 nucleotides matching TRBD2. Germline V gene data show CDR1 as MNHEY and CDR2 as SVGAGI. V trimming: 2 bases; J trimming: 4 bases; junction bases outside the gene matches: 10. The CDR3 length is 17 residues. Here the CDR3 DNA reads TGTGCCAGCAGTTACCTGCCCGGGGGGTCGGTCACCGGGGAGCTGTTTTTT. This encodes CASSYLPGGSVTGELFF.

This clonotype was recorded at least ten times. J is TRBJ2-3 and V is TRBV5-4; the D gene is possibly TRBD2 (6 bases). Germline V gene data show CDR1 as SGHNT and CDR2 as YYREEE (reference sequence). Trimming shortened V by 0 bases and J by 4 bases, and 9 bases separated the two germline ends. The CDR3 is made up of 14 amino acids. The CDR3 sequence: CASSLAGVSDTQYF. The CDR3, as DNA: TGTGCCAGCAGCTTGGCGGGGGTGTCAGATACGCAGTATTTT.

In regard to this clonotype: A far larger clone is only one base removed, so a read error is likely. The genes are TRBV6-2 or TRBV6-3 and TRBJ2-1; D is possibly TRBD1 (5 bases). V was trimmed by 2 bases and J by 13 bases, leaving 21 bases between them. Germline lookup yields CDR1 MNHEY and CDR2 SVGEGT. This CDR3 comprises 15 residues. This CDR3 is CASSYPAGPGETQFF. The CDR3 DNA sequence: TGTGCCAGCAGTTACCCGGCAGGGCCCGGAGAGACCCAGTTCTTC.

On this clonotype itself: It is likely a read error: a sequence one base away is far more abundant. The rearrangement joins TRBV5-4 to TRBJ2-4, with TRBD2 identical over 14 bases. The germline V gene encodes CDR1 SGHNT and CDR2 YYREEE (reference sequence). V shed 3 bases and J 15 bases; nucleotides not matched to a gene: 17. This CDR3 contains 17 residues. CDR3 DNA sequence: TGTGCCAGCAGCTCCCCGACTAGCGGGGGGGCAACAGAGACCCGGTACTTC. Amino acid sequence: CASSSPTSGGATETRYF. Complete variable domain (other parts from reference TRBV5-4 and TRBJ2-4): ETGVTQSPTHLIKTRGQQVTLRCSSQSGHNTVSWYQQALGQGPQFIFQYYREEENGRGNFPPRFSGLQFPNYSSELNVNALELDDSALYLCASSSPTSGGATETRYFGAGTRLSVL.

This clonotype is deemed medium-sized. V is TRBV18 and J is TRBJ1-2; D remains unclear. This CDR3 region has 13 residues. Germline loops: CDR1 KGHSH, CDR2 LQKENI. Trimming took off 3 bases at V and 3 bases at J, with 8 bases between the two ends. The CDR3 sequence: CASSPSADYGYTF. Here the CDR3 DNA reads TGTGCCAGCTCACCGTCGGCGGACTATGGCTACACCTTC. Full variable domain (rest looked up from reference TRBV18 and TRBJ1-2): NAGVMQNPRHLVRRRGQEARLRCSPMKGHSHVYWYRQLPEEGLKFMVYLQKENIIDESGMPKERFSAEFPKEGPSILRIQQVVRGDSAAYFCASSPSADYGYTFGSGTRLTVV.

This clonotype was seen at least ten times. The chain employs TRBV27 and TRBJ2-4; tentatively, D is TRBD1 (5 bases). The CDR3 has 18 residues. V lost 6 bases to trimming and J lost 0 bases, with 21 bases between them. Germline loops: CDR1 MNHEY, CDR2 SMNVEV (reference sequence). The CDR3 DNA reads TGTGCCAGCAGCCCTATGACAGAGTTACTTACAGCCAAAAACATTCAGTACTTC. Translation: CASSPMTELLTAKNIQYF.

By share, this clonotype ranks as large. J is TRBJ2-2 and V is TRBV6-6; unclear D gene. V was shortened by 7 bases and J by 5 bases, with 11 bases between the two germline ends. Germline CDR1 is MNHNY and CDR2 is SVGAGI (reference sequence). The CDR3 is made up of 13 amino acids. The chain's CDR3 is CASTLPTTGELFF. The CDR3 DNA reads TGTGCCAGCACGTTACCGACAACCGGGGAGCTGTTTTTT.

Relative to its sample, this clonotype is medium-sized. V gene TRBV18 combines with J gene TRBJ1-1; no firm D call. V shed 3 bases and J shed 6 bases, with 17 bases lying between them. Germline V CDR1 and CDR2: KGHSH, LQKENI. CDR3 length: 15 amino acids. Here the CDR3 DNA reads TGTGCCAGCTCACCCCTCGCAGGAGATAGGGCTGAAGCTTTCTTT. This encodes CASSPLAGDRAEAFF.

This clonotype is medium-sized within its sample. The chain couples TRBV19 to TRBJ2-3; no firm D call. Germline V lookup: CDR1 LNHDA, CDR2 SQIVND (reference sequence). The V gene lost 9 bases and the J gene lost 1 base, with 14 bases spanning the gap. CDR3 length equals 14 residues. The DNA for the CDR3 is TGTGCCAGCTCGTGGAGCTTGGGCACAGATACGCAGTATTTT. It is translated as CASSWSLGTDTQYF.

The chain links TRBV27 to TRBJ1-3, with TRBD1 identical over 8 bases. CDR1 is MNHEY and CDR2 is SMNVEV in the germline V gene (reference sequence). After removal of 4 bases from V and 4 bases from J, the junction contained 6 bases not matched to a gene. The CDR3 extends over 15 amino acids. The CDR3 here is CASSSGGAWGNTIYF. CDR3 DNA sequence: TGTGCCAGCAGTTCAGGGGGCGCTTGGGGAAACACCATATATTTT.

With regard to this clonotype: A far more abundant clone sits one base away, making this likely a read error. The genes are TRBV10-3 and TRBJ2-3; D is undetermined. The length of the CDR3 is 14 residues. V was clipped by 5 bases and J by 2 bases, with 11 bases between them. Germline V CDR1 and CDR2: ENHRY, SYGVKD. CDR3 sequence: CAISSYTSTDTQYF. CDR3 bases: TGTGCCATCAGTTCATATACCTCCACAGATACGCAGTATTTT.

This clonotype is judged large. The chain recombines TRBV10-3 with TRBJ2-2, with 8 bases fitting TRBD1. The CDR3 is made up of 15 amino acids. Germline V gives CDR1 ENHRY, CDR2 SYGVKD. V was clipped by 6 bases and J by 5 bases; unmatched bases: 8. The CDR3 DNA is TGTGCCATCAGGCCCGGACAGGGATGGACCGGGGAGCTGTTTTTT. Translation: CAIRPGQGWTGELFF.

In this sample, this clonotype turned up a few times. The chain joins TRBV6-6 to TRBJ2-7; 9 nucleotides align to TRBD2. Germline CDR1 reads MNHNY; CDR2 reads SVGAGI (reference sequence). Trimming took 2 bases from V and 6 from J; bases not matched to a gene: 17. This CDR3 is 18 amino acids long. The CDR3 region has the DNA TGTGCCAGCAGTTACCCGACCGCGGGGGGGGCCGGGGACTTCGAGCAGTACTTC. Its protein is CASSYPTAGGAGDFEQYF.

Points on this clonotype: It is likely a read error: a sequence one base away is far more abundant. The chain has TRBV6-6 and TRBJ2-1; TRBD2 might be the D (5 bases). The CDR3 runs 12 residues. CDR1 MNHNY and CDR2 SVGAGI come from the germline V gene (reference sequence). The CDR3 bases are TGTGCCAGCAGCGGGATAGTGGCTGGCTGCACCTTC. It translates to CASSGIVAGCTF.

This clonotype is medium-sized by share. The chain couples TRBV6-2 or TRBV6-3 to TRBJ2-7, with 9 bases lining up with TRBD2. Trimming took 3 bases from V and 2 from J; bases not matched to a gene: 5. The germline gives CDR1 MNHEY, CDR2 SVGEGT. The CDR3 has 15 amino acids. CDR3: CASSYGLAGTYEQYF. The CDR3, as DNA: TGTGCCAGCAGTTATGGGCTAGCGGGGACCTACGAGCAGTACTTC.

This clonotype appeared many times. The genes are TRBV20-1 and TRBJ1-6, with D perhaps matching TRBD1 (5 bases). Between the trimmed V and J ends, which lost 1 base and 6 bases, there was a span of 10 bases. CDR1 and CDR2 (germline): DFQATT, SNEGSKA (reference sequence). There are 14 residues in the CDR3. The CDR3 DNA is TGCAGTGCTAGAGCTAGGGACTTTAATTCACCCCTCCACTTT. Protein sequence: CSARARDFNSPLHF.

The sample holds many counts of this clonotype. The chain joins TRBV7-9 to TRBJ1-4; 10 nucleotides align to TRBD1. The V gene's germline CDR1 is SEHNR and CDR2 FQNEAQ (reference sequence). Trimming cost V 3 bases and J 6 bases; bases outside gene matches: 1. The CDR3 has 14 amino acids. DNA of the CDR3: TGTGCCAGCAGCTTGGGACAGGGGTATGAAAAACTGTTTTTT. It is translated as CASSLGQGYEKLFF.

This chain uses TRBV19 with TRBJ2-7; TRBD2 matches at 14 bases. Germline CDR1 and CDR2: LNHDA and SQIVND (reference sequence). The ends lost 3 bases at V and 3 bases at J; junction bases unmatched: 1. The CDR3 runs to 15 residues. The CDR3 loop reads CASSMGTSGGYEQYF. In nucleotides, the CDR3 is TGTGCCAGTAGTATGGGGACTAGCGGGGGCTACGAGCAGTACTTC. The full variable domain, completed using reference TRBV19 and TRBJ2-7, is DGGITQSPKYLFRKEGQNVTLSCEQNLNHDAMYWYRQDPGQGLRLIYYSQIVNDFQKGDIAEGYSVSREKKESFPLTVTSAQKNPTAFYLCASSMGTSGGYEQYFGPGTRLTVT.

The CDR3 sequence is CSARDRASGGTTDTQYF. CDR3 DNA sequence: TGCAGTGCTAGAGATCGGGCTAGCGGGGGGACCACAGATACGCAGTATTTT. The chain couples TRBV20-1 to TRBJ2-3; 11 bases line up with TRBD2. J gave up 2 bases and V 0 bases, and 7 bases lay outside the gene matches. The CDR3 runs to 17 residues. Germline CDR1 reads DFQATT; CDR2 reads SNEGSKA (reference sequence).